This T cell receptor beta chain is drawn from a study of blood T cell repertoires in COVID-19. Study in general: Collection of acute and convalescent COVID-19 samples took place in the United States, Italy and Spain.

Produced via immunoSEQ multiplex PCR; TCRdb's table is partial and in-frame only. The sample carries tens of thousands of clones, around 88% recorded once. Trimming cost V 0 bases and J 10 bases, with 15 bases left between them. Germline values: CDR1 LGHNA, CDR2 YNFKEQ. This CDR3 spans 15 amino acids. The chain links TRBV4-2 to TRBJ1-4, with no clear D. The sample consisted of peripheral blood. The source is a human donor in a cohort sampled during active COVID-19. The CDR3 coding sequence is TGTGCCAGCAGCCAAGATTGGGCGGGGAGTGGAAAACTGTTTTTT. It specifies CASSQDWAGSGKLFF.